Sequencing of this TCR beta chain was carried out in a study of T cells in Graves' hyperthyroidism and ophthalmopathy. For the study at large: Any treatment followed the collection of peripheral blood at initial diagnosis.

This clonotype was counted only a few times. Its specificity is not known. Patients aged 18 to 65 with hyperthyroidism were newly diagnosed, with duration under 2 months. Clinicians diagnosed patients from clinical symptoms, serum thyroxine and TRAb, thyroid ultrasound and orbital computed tomography. Amplified TCR beta CDR3 regions came from RNA transcripts. TCR CDR3 underwent first-round RT-PCR with the HTBI primer set. MiXCR, run by TCRdb on the multiplex PCR reads, gives a single entry per CDR3 protein. Here the sample spans 250,000 to 300,000 distinct CDR3 sequences, roughly 15% being singletons. The germline V gene encodes CDR1 WSHSY and CDR2 SAAADI. The ends lost 7 bases at V and 1 base at J; junction bases unmatched: 16. The CDR3 length is 19 residues. The study's findings and limits: Classification by a 13 V-J model distinguished ophthalmopathy from stable hyperthyroidism.

This chain uses TRBV10-2 with TRBJ2-4, with 10 bases matching TRBD1. Sequencing used blood. The source is a woman in her 40s with Graves' hyperthyroidism that later progressed to Graves' ophthalmopathy. For the CDR3, the DNA is TGCGCCAGCAATTGGGGCGGGACAGGGGTATTGGGCGCCAAAAACATTCAGTACTTC. It is translated as CASNWGGTGVLGAKNIQYF.